This TCR beta chain was profiled in a study of regulatory T cells in long-lasting Graves disease listed by TCRdb under 2021. Looking at the study overall: Persistent Graves' disease meant more than 5 years of antithyroid drug treatment with TSH receptor autoantibodies that stayed positive. In the clinical cohort, patients with persistent Graves' disease had used antithyroid drugs for an average of roughly 10 years. Persistent Graves' disease patients were compared with newly diagnosed Graves' disease patients by peripheral blood TCR sequencing and RNA sequencing. The study was conducted in China and was registered as a clinical trial. A total of 33 samples underwent TCR sequencing: some 13 from persistent and 20 from newly diagnosed Graves' disease patients. Here is what the overall study found, with its caveats: Persistent disease showed preferential use of TRBV28, TRBJ1-2 and TRBJ2-5, whereas newly diagnosed disease favored TRBV20-1 and TRBJ2-1. More public clonotypes were shared among persistent patients (approximately 3,000) than among newly diagnosed patients (under 1,000). Persistent Graves' disease patients showed lower TCR Shannon entropy and fewer highly expanded clones than newly diagnosed patients, suggesting clonal expansion. As a limitation, the authors acknowledged that the small sample size may reduce accuracy. Sequencing and analysis were limited to the TCR beta chain. Because the primary lesion, thyroid tissue, could not be accessed, the study looked at peripheral blood alone.

Interpreted using the paper, the time point label stands for: persistent/refractory GD, antithyroid drugs over 5 years with positive TRAb. RNA was extracted from PBMCs in TRIzol for both TCR sequencing and RNA sequencing. Graves' disease was diagnosed according to American Thyroid Association guidelines. The patients came from an endocrinology department in Xi'an, China. Each patient gave approximately 10 milliliters of peripheral blood, collected in an EDTA anticoagulant tube. Ficoll Paque Plus density gradient separation was used to isolate PBMCs, and no further T cell sorting was done. An Agilent 2100 Bioanalyzer and agarose gel were used to check RNA quality, and a NanoDrop 2000 was used to measure RNA concentration. Ten or more counts support this clonotype. Its antigen is currently not known. No base quality values were provided; no much bigger clone lies one nucleotide off. Libraries were constructed by multiplex PCR. The listed sequencing device is Illumina HiSeq 4000. To build TCR beta libraries, CDR3 regions were amplified by Arm-PCR using iRepertoire HTBI primers. Gel purification was performed on PCR products prior to sequencing. The authors' pipeline ran thus. Gene usage analysis of CDR3 amino acid clonotypes relied on the 55 to 80 TRBV and around 14 TRBJ segments identified across samples. COPE and FqMerger were used to merge filtered high-quality paired reads into contigs. BLAST was used to align contigs to IMGT TRBV, TRBD and TRBJ reference genes, and CDR3 was defined according to IMGT. Any clonotype with a frequency above 0.1% was classified as a highly expanded clone. Repertoire diversity was measured by Shannon entropy, and V-J evenness by the Gini coefficient. Public clonotypes were defined as clonotypes shared by more than one individual. The raw public reads went through TCRdb reprocessing: fastp at Q25, MiXCR clone calling, in-frame beta chains kept. Rows are combined by CDR3 protein, so each entry shows the most common genes and DNA. Here the V and J calls rest on TCRdb's processing, not on the authors' analysis. This sample lists roughly 400,000 distinct CDR3 sequences; roughly a fifth were detected once. In total, the top ten clones hold approximately 15% of the sample.

Trimming costs V 0 bases and J 7 bases, and their ends lie 13 bases apart. The CDR3 runs 15 amino acids, cysteine and phenylalanine included. Left in the record is the CDR3 DNA by itself, 45 bases read in frame from the first base. CDR1 LNHNV and CDR2 YYDKDF are derived from the germline V gene (reference sequence). The clonotype was recovered from a female donor with Graves disease. The chain joins TRBV15 to TRBJ1-5, and perhaps TRBD1 as D gene, on 5 matching bases. The sequencing used peripheral blood mononuclear cells (PBMCs), collected when the disease was refractory, from a patient treated with antithyroid drugs. The bases read TGTGCCACCAGCAGAGACGGGGCGCGGGGGCAGCCCCAGCATTTT. It translates to CATSRDGARGQPQHF.